This T cell receptor beta chain is drawn from a study of spatial heterogeneity in lung cancer. As for the study in general: Taken at a median of around 2 years after resection, follow-up PBMC samples underwent sequencing when available. Detection consistently yielded more beta chains than alpha chains.

Every TCR cDNA molecule bore its own unique molecular identifier. TCRdb reanalysed the 5' RACE reads using MiXCR and keeps one entry per CDR3 protein. The sample has some 120,000 distinct CDR3 sequences; more than 10% are singletons. Described time point: blood at routine non-recurrence follow-up after resection. Material for sequencing was whole RNA from tumor, nontumor lung or frozen PBMC, left unsorted. The sample in question was PBMCs, obtained at follow-up. The receptor's source is a male donor with early-stage non-small cell lung cancer.

DNA of the CDR3: TGTGCCATCAGTGAGGGGGGGACCCTTCGAGCTTTCTTT. Its translation: CAISEGGTLRAFF. This chain links TRBV10-3 with TRBJ1-1; perhaps TRBD1 as D (5 bases). The CDR3 length is 13 residues. V was pared by 2 bases and J by 10 bases, with 14 bases between. Looked up from germline, CDR1 is ENHRY and CDR2 is SYGVKD.